This T cell receptor beta chain was captured by sequencing in a study of cytomegalovirus exposure and HLA in healthy donors. Across the study: Caucasian-associated ancestry cluster membership applied to about four fifths of approximately 420 genotyped donors. Study-wide findings and caveats: Per published accounts, TCR beta sequences correctly predicted the HLA-A and HLA-B alleles of most subjects.

Germline loops: CDR1 MDHEN, CDR2 SYDVKM. The CDR3 length is 15 residues. The V and J ends lost 2 bases and 0 bases respectively, with 8 bases between them. For this clone: The target antigen is unknown.

The PCR contained 60 Vbeta and 13 Jbeta primers. Profiled with immunoSEQ multiplex PCR; TCRdb holds only in-frame clones, not every one. This sample yields 140,000 to 150,000 clones, of which roughly 82% are seen a single time; 6% to 8.5% belongs to the top ten. The rearrangement links TRBV28 to TRBJ2-1, with D unresolved. This receptor was obtained from a man aged 30-40 years in good health and CMV-seronegative. The sequenced sample was PBMCs. The CDR3 DNA reads TGTGCCAGCAGTTTACCTCCGGGCTCCTACAATGAGCAGTTCTTC. Its translation is CASSLPPGSYNEQFF.